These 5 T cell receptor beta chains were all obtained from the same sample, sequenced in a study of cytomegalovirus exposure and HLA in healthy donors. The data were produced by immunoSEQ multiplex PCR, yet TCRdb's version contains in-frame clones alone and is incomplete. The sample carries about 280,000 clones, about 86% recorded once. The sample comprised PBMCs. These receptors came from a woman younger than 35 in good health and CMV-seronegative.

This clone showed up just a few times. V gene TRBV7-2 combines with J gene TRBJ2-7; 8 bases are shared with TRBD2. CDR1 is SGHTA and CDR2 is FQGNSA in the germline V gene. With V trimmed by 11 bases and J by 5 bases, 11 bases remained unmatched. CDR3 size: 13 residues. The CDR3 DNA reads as TGTGCCTCTCTGAGGTTAGCGGGGAACGAGCAGTACTTC. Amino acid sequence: CASLRLAGNEQYF.

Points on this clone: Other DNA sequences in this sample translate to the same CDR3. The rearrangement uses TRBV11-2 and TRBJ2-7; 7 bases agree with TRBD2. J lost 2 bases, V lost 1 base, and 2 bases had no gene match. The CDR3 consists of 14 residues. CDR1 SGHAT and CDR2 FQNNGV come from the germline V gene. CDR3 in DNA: TGTGCCAGCAGCTTAGGGGGAGGGGCCTACGAGCAGTACTTC. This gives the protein CASSLGGGAYEQYF.

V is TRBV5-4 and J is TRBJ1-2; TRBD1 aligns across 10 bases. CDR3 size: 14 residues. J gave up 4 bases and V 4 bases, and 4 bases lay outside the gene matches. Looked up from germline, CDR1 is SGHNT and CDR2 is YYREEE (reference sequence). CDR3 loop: CASSATGGGYGYTF. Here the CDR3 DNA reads TGTGCCAGCAGCGCGACAGGGGGCGGCTATGGCTACACCTTC.

The CDR3 region has the DNA TGTGCCAGCAGTTTAAGGCGGTCGAACACTGAAGCTTTCTTT. Translation: CASSLRRSNTEAFF. The rearrangement links TRBV27 to TRBJ1-1, with D uncertain. Per the germline V gene, CDR1 is MNHEY and CDR2 is SMNVEV (reference sequence). Trimming took off 2 bases at V and 1 base at J, with 8 bases between the two ends. This CDR3 has 14 residues.

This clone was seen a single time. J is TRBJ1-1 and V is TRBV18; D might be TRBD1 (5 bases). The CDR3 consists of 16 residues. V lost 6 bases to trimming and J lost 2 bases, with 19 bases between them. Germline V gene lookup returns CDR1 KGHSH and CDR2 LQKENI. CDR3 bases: TGTGCCAGCTCCCCCTTTTCGGGGGGGGGAAACACTGAAGCTTTCTTT. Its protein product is CASSPFSGGGNTEAFF.